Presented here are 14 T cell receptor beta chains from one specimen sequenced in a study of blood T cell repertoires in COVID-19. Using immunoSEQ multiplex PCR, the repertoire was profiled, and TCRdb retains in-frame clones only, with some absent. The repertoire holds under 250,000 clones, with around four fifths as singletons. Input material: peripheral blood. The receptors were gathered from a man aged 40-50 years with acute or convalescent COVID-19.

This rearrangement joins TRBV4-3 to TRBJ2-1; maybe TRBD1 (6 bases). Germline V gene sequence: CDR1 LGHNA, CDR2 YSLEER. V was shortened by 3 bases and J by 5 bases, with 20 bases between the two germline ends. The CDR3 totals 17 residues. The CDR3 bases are TGCGCCAGCAGCCATTTACTGAGGGGGATGCGGGACAATGAGCAGTTCTTC. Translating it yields CASSHLLRGMRDNEQFF.

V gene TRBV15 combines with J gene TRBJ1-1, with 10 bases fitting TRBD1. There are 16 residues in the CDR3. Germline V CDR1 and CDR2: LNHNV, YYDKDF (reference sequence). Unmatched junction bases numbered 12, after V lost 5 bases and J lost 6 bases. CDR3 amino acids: CATSPTTGTGEPEAFF. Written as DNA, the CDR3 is TGTGCCACCAGCCCTACCACCGGGACAGGGGAACCTGAAGCTTTCTTT. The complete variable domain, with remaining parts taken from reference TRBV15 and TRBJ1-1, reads DAMVIQNPRYQVTQFGKPVTLSCSQTLNHNVMYWYQQKSSQAPKLLFHYYDKDFNNEADTPDNFQSRRPNTSFCFLDIRSPGLGDTAMYLCATSPTTGTGEPEAFFGQGTRLTVV.

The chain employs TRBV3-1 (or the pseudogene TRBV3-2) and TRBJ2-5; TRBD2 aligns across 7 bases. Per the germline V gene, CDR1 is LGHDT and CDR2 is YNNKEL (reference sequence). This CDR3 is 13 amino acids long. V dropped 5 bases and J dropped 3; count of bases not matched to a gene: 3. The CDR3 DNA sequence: TGTGCCAGCAGCGAGACTAGCAAAGAGACCCAGTACTTC. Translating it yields CASSETSKETQYF.

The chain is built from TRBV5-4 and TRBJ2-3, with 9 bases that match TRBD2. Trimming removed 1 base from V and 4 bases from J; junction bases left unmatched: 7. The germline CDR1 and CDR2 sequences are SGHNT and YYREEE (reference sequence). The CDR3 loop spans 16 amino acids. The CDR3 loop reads CASSLSLAGKSDTQYF. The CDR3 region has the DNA TGTGCCAGCAGCTTGAGCCTAGCGGGAAAGTCAGATACGCAGTATTTT.

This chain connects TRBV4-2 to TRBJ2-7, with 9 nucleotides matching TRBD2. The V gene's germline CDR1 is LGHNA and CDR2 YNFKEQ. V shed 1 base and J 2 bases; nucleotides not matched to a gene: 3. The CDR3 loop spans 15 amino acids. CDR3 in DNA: TGTGCCAGCAGCCAAGGACTAGCGGAAACCTACGAGCAGTACTTC. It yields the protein CASSQGLAETYEQYF.

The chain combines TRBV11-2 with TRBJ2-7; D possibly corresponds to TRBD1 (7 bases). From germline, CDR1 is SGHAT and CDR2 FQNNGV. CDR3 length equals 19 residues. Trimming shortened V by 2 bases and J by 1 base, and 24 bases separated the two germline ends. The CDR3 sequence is CASSLNRGTVRLPSYEQYF. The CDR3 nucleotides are TGTGCCAGCAGCTTAAACCGGGGGACAGTCCGACTCCCTTCCTACGAGCAGTACTTC. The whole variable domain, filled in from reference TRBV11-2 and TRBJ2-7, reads EAGVAQSPRYKIIEKRQSVAFWCNPISGHATLYWYQQILGQGPKLLIQFQNNGVVDDSQLPKDRFSAERLKGVDSTLKIQPAKLEDSAVYLCASSLNRGTVRLPSYEQYFGPGTRLTVT.

Here the CDR3 reads CASSHSLAKETQYF. In nucleotides, the CDR3 is TGCGCCAGCAGCCATAGCCTAGCGAAGGAGACCCAGTACTTC. This chain joins TRBV4-1 and TRBJ2-5, with D possibly being TRBD2 (6 bases). This CDR3 is built from 14 residues. Germline V CDR1 and CDR2: MGHRA, YSYEKL. Deletions cut 3 bases from V and 5 bases from J, with 13 bases between.

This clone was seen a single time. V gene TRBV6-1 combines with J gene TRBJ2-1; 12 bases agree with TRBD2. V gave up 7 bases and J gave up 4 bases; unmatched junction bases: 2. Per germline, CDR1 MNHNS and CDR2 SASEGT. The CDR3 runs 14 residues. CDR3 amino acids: CASTLAGGYNEQFF. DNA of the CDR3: TGTGCCAGCACCCTAGCGGGAGGGTACAATGAGCAGTTCTTC.

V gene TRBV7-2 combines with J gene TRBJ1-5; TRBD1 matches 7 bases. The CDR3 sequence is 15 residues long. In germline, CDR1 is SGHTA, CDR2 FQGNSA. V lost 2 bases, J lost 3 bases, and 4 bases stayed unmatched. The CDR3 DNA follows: TGTGCCAGCAGCTTAAGGACAGGCGACAATCAGCCCCAGCATTTT. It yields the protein CASSLRTGDNQPQHF.

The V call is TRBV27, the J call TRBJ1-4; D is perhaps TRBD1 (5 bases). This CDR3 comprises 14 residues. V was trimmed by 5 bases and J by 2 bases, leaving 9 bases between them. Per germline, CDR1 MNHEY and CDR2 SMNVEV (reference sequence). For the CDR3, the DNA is TGTGCCAGCAGTCCGGGGGTCACTAATGAAAAACTGTTTTTT. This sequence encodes CASSPGVTNEKLFF.

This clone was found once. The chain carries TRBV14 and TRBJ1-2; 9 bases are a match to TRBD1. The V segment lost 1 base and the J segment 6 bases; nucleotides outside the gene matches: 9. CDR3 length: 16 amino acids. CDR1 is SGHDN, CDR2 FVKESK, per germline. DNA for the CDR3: TGTGCCAGCAGCCAAGTCCGGGACAGGGTAAGGGATGGCTACACCTTC. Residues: CASSQVRDRVRDGYTF. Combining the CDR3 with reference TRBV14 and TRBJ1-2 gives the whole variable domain EAGVTQFPSHSVIEKGQTVTLRCDPISGHDNLYWYRRVMGKEIKFLLHFVKESKQDESGMPNNRFLAERTGGTYSTLKVQPAELEDSGVYFCASSQVRDRVRDGYTFGSGTRLTVV.

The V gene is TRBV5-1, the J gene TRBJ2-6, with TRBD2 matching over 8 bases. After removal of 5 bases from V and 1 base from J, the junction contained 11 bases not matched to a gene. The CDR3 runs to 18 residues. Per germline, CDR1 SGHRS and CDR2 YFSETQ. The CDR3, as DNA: TGCGCCAGCAGTCTGGCGGGGGGAATCACTTCTGGGGCCAACGTCCTGACTTTC. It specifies CASSLAGGITSGANVLTF.

The CDR3 sequence is CASSLEVRQPQHF. The CDR3 region has the DNA TGTGCCAGCAGCTTAGAAGTGCGACAGCCCCAGCATTTT. The chain carries TRBV7-8 and TRBJ1-5, with D hard to call. The CDR3 contains 13 residues. V dropped 1 base and J dropped 7 bases, with 8 bases sitting between them. CDR1 and CDR2 (germline): SGHVS, FQNEAQ.

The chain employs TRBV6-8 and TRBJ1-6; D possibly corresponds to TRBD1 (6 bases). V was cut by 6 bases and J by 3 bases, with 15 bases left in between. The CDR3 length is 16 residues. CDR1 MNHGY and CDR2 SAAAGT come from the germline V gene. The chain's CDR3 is CASRCLGTNYNSPLHF. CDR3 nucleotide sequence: TGTGCCAGCAGATGCCTAGGGACAAACTATAATTCACCCCTCCACTTT.